This T cell receptor beta chain was identified during a study of cytomegalovirus exposure and HLA in healthy donors. Regarding the study as a whole: In a later analysis, compared with equally common non-associated chains, HLA-associated beta chains were more expanded. Rare TCR sequences predominated, though certain public TCRs were found in many donors.

V was shortened by 4 bases and J by 8 bases, with 18 bases between the two germline ends. Per the germline V gene, CDR1 is SNHLY and CDR2 is FYNNEI. CDR3 length: 15 amino acids. The PCR was carried out with 60 Vbeta primers and 13 Jbeta primers. Using immunoSEQ multiplex PCR, the repertoire was profiled, and TCRdb retains in-frame clones only, with some absent. The sample yields approximately 170,000 clones, roughly 85% seen once. This clone was picked up one time. Its cognate antigen is unknown. This receptor was obtained from a man aged 25 to 40 in good health and CMV-seropositive. The V gene is TRBV2, the J gene TRBJ2-1, with D perhaps TRBD2 (5 bases). Source material: PBMCs. Written as DNA, the CDR3 is TGTGCCAGCAGTGCGGACTCCGATATCCCCGATGAGCAGTTCTTC. As protein: CASSADSDIPDEQFF. Together with reference TRBV2 and TRBJ2-1, the CDR3 gives the full variable domain: EPEVTQTPSHQVTQMGQEVILRCVPISNHLYFYWYRQILGQKVEFLVSFYNNEISEKSEIFDDQFSVERPDGSNFTLKIRSTKLEDSAMYFCASSADSDIPDEQFFGPGTRLTVL.